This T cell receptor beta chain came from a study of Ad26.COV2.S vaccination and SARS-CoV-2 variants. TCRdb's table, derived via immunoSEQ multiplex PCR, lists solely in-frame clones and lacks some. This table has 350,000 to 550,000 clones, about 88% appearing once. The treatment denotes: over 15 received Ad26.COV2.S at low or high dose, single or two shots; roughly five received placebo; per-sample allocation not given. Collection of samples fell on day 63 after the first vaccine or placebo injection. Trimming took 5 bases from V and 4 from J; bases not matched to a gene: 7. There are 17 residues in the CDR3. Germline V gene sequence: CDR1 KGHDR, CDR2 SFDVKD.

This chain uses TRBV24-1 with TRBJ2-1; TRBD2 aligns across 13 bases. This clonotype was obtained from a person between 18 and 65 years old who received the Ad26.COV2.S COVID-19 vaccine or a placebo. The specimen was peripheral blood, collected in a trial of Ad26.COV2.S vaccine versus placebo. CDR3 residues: CATSAWTSGRSYNEQFF. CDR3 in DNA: TGTGCCACCAGTGCCTGGACTAGCGGGAGAAGTTACAATGAGCAGTTCTTC.